This TCR beta chain was identified during a study of cytomegalovirus exposure and HLA in healthy donors. This CDR3 contains 15 residues. In germline, CDR1 is SGHVS, CDR2 FQNEAQ. V shed 1 base and J shed 0 bases, with 9 bases lying between them. The data were produced by immunoSEQ multiplex PCR, yet TCRdb's version contains in-frame clones alone and is incomplete. The data hold more than 90,000 clones, with more than 85% observed a single time. This rearrangement joins TRBV7-8 to TRBJ1-1; a possible D gene is TRBD1 (5 bases). The sequence was collected from a man younger than 35 in good health and CMV-seropositive. Sequencing was done on a sample of PBMCs. In nucleotides, the CDR3 is TGTGCCAGCAGCTTAGAGGGGCAAATGAACACTGAAGCTTTCTTT. This gives the protein CASSLEGQMNTEAFF.